A selection of T cell receptor beta chains follows, all from one sample in a study of cytomegalovirus exposure and HLA in healthy donors. The data were produced by immunoSEQ multiplex PCR, yet TCRdb's version contains in-frame clones alone and is incomplete. The listing records 150,000 to 200,000 clones. The sample comprised PBMCs. The source is a man in his thirties or forties in good health and CMV-seronegative. Both conserved end residues are part of each CDR3. The D gene is left open where the match is weak.

d_gene: -; j_gene: TRBJ2-6; v_gene: TRBV7-3; CDR3aa: CASGLGGANVLTF; CDR3nt: TGTGCCAGCGGCCTCGGGGGGGCCAACGTCCTGACTTTC
d_gene: TRBD2; j_gene: TRBJ2-2; v_gene: TRBV7-2; CDR3aa: CASSLGLAVNTGELFF; CDR3nt: TGTGCCAGCAGCTTAGGACTAGCGGTGAACACCGGGGAGCTGTTTTTT
d_gene: -; j_gene: TRBJ2-7; v_gene: TRBV18; CDR3aa: CASSDDGSYTYEQYF; CDR3nt: TGTGCCAGCTCAGATGACGGGTCCTACACCTACGAGCAGTACTTC
d_gene: TRBD1; j_gene: TRBJ1-2; v_gene: TRBV30; CDR3aa: CAWSVQGRGGYTF; CDR3nt: TGTGCCTGGAGTGTACAGGGGAGAGGTGGCTACACCTTC
d_gene: -; j_gene: TRBJ1-2; v_gene: TRBV6-5; CDR3aa: CASSYLQAGGYTF; CDR3nt: TGTGCCAGCAGTTACCTCCAGGCGGGTGGCTACACCTTC
d_gene: -; j_gene: TRBJ1-1; v_gene: TRBV30; CDR3aa: CAWGVNTEAFF; CDR3nt: TGTGCCTGGGGAGTGAACACTGAAGCTTTCTTT
d_gene: TRBD1; j_gene: TRBJ1-1; v_gene: TRBV6-5; CDR3aa: CASVQGAGFEAFF; CDR3nt: TGTGCCAGCGTACAGGGGGCAGGCTTTGAAGCTTTCTTT
d_gene: -; j_gene: TRBJ1-1; v_gene: TRBV11-3; CDR3aa: CASSPQGQNTEAFF; CDR3nt: TGTGCCAGCAGCCCACAGGGCCAAAACACTGAAGCTTTCTTT
d_gene: TRBD1; j_gene: TRBJ1-1; v_gene: TRBV18; CDR3aa: CASSPRTGEGSAEAFF; CDR3nt: TGTGCCAGCTCACCCCGGACAGGGGAGGGGTCGGCTGAAGCTTTCTTT
d_gene: -; j_gene: TRBJ1-4; v_gene: TRBV14; CDR3aa: CASSRSAGPREKLFF; CDR3nt: TGTGCCAGCAGCCGATCGGCAGGGCCCCGGGAAAAACTGTTTTTT
d_gene: TRBD1; j_gene: TRBJ1-2; v_gene: TRBV29-1; CDR3aa: CSVASGGGGYGYTF; CDR3nt: TGCAGCGTCGCCTCAGGGGGCGGGGGCTATGGCTACACCTTC
d_gene: -; j_gene: TRBJ2-2; v_gene: TRBV10-1; CDR3aa: CASRVQANTGELFF; CDR3nt: TGCGCCAGCAGGGTACAGGCGAACACCGGGGAGCTGTTTTTT
d_gene: TRBD1; j_gene: TRBJ2-2; v_gene: TRBV27; CDR3aa: CASSLGQGQGGELFF; CDR3nt: TGTGCCAGCAGTTTAGGACAGGGCCAGGGCGGGGAGCTGTTTTTT
d_gene: TRBD1; j_gene: TRBJ2-1; v_gene: TRBV5-1; CDR3aa: CASSGGTGSDEQFF; CDR3nt: TGCGCCAGCAGCGGGGGGACAGGGTCGGATGAGCAGTTCTTC
d_gene: -; j_gene: TRBJ2-7; v_gene: TRBV27; CDR3aa: CASSLRGPYEQYF; CDR3nt: TGTGCCAGCAGTTTACGGGGTCCCTACGAGCAGTACTTC
d_gene: -; j_gene: TRBJ1-2; v_gene: TRBV30; CDR3aa: CAHTGGVSNYGYTF; CDR3nt: TGTGCCCACACCGGGGGGGTGTCTAACTATGGCTACACCTTC
d_gene: TRBD1; j_gene: TRBJ2-7; v_gene: TRBV19; CDR3aa: CATAAGTASYEQYF; CDR3nt: TGTGCCACCGCCGCCGGGACAGCTTCCTACGAGCAGTACTTC
d_gene: -; j_gene: TRBJ1-1; v_gene: TRBV7-2; CDR3aa: CASSLLYGPNTEAFF; CDR3nt: TGTGCCAGCAGCCTCCTCTACGGTCCTAACACTGAAGCTTTCTTT
d_gene: TRBD2; j_gene: TRBJ2-1; v_gene: TRBV13; CDR3aa: CASSSTVLAGGQGEQFF; CDR3nt: TGTGCCAGCAGCTCCACCGTACTCGCGGGGGGGCAGGGTGAGCAGTTCTTC
d_gene: TRBD2; j_gene: TRBJ2-7; v_gene: TRBV6-6; CDR3aa: CASTLSGGEQYF; CDR3nt: TGTGCCAGCACATTATCGGGGGGCGAGCAGTACTTC
d_gene: TRBD1; j_gene: TRBJ1-3; v_gene: TRBV5-4; CDR3aa: CASSRNRGAPGSTIYF; CDR3nt: TGTGCCAGCAGCCGGAACAGGGGTGCACCTGGAAGCACCATATATTTT
d_gene: -; j_gene: TRBJ2-7; v_gene: TRBV15; CDR3aa: CATSRDRIGGYEQYF; CDR3nt: TGTGCCACCAGCAGAGATCGAATTGGGGGGTACGAGCAGTACTTC
d_gene: TRBD1; j_gene: TRBJ1-3; v_gene: TRBV5-1; CDR3aa: CASSLSTGTASSSGNTIYF; CDR3nt: TGCGCCAGCAGCCTATCAACCGGGACAGCAAGCTCCTCTGGAAACACCATATATTTT